This is a list of T cell receptor beta chains from one sample in a study of blood T cell repertoires in COVID-19. The method was immunoSEQ multiplex PCR; TCRdb's version includes in-frame clones alone and lacks a portion of them. The data show approximately 300,000 clones, 80% to 90% seen once. The sample was PBMCs or T cells enriched from blood (not recorded which). These receptor sequences come from a woman aged 25 to 39 who had recovered from COVID-19. The CDR3 runs from the conserved cysteine through the conserved F or W. Each record gives: J gene, clone size, D gene, V gene, CDR3 protein, CDR3 DNA. The D gene is left open where the match is weak. Where a row states a size, it is once, few, many or the class of an expanded clone; other rows omit it.

TRBJ2-3 NA NA TRBV7-2 CASSSQQPPDTQYF TGTGCCAGCAGCTCACAGCAGCCCCCAGATACGCAGTATTTT
TRBJ1-2 NA NA TRBV12-3/TRBV12-4 CASSPGGNYGYTF TGTGCCAGCTCCCCGGGGGGGAACTATGGCTACACCTTC
TRBJ1-2 NA NA TRBV7-9 CASSSGLTVLYGYTF TGTGCCAGCAGCTCCGGCCTGACAGTCCTCTATGGCTACACCTTC
TRBJ2-3 NA TRBD2 TRBV6-6 CASSPVRGGQDTQYF TGTGCCAGCAGCCCCGTGCGGGGGGGCCAAGATACGCAGTATTTT
TRBJ2-5 NA NA TRBV3-1/TRBV3-2 CASSQDPGQYQETQYF TGTGCCAGCAGCCAAGACCCCGGACAGTACCAAGAGACCCAGTACTTC
TRBJ1-2 NA TRBD1 TRBV10-3 CAISESIPGQGAYGYTF TGTGCCATCAGTGAGTCAATTCCGGGACAGGGCGCCTATGGCTACACCTTC
TRBJ2-7 NA TRBD1 TRBV3-1/TRBV3-2 CASSQGHGTVTYEQYF TGTGCCAGCAGCCAAGGACACGGGACAGTCACCTACGAGCAGTACTTC
TRBJ1-1 NA NA TRBV19 CASSTAEGLNTEAFF TGTGCCAGTAGTACCGCAGAGGGACTAAACACTGAAGCTTTCTTT
TRBJ1-2 NA NA TRBV28 CASSLPPYRVNYGYTF TGTGCCAGCAGTTTGCCCCCCTACAGGGTAAACTATGGCTACACCTTC
TRBJ1-1 NA NA TRBV7-9 CASSLVINTEAFF TGTGCCAGCAGCTTAGTTATAAACACTGAAGCTTTCTTT
TRBJ1-5 NA NA TRBV5-1 CASSLEALGGDQPQHF TGCGCCAGCAGCTTGGAAGCGTTAGGGGGAGATCAGCCCCAGCATTTT
TRBJ2-2 NA TRBD1 TRBV7-9 CASSTLTGYTGELFF TGTGCCAGCAGCACCTTGACAGGGTACACCGGGGAGCTGTTTTTT
TRBJ2-7 NA NA TRBV11-2 CASSLSLEQGWYF TGTGCCAGCAGCTTATCACTGGAACAGGGTTGGTACTTC
TRBJ1-1 NA NA TRBV2 CASSEDAVEVMNTEAFF TGTGCCAGCAGTGAAGACGCGGTGGAGGTAATGAACACTGAAGCTTTCTTT
TRBJ2-7 once TRBD1 TRBV11-2 CASSFPGGTGGGYEQYF TGTGCCAGCAGCTTCCCGGGCGGGACAGGGGGCGGCTACGAGCAGTACTTC
TRBJ1-5 NA NA TRBV24-1 CATSDRGPGGNQPQHF TGTGCCACCAGTGACCGGGGCCCGGGAGGCAATCAGCCCCAGCATTTT
TRBJ1-1 few TRBD1 TRBV6-5 CASIPPGGAGEAFF TGTGCCAGCATTCCCCCAGGGGGCGCCGGGGAAGCTTTCTTT
TRBJ1-2 NA NA TRBV29-1 CSVAGGPDYGYTF TGCAGCGTTGCGGGGGGGCCTGACTATGGCTACACCTTC
TRBJ2-1 NA TRBD1 TRBV7-9 CASSPQTGYHNEQFF TGTGCCAGCAGTCCCCAGACAGGGTACCACAATGAGCAGTTCTTC
TRBJ1-6 NA TRBD1 TRBV12-5 CASQGQGGNSPLHF TGTGCTAGTCAGGGTCAGGGGGGAAATTCACCCCTCCACTTT
TRBJ2-3 NA TRBD1 TRBV23-1 CASSLGTGSPDTQYF TGCGCCAGCAGCCTCGGGACAGGGTCGCCAGATACGCAGTATTTT
TRBJ2-3 NA TRBD2 TRBV5-4 CASSLGLAGGTDTQYF TGTGCCAGCAGCTTGGGGTTAGCGGGGGGCACAGATACGCAGTATTTT
TRBJ1-2 NA TRBD1 TRBV5-6 CASSFGTDAYGYTF TGTGCCAGCAGCTTCGGGACAGATGCCTATGGCTACACCTTC
TRBJ2-2 NA NA TRBV4-1 CASRRGEAMNTGELFF TGCGCCAGCCGGCGAGGGGAGGCCATGAACACCGGGGAGCTGTTTTTT
TRBJ1-4 NA TRBD1 TRBV19 CATKTGGVEKLFF TGTGCCACTAAGACAGGGGGAGTTGAAAAACTGTTTTTT
TRBJ1-5 NA NA TRBV27 CASSFAGNQPQHF TGTGCCAGCAGTTTCGCCGGGAATCAGCCCCAGCATTTT
TRBJ1-2 NA NA TRBV2 CASSDLQLGGGTGVYGYTF TGTGCCAGCAGTGACCTACAATTAGGAGGAGGGACGGGAGTCTATGGCTACACCTTC
TRBJ1-5 NA TRBD1 TRBV24-1 CATSDSRQGPVNQPQHF TGTGCCACCAGTGATTCCAGACAGGGTCCTGTAAATCAGCCCCAGCATTTT
TRBJ2-7 NA TRBD1 TRBV30 CALTGDTYEQYF TGTGCCTTAACAGGGGACACCTACGAGCAGTACTTC
TRBJ2-7 NA NA TRBV24-1 CATSESTDNSYEQYF TGTGCCACCAGTGAGAGTACGGACAACTCCTACGAGCAGTACTTC
TRBJ1-5 NA TRBD1 TRBV6-1 CASSEPRQGAKQPQHF TGTGCCAGCAGTGAACCAAGACAGGGGGCTAAGCAGCCCCAGCATTTT
TRBJ2-3 NA TRBD1 TRBV28 CASSSTGGWEDTQYF TGTGCCAGCAGCTCCACAGGGGGCTGGGAGGATACGCAGTATTTT
TRBJ2-3 NA NA TRBV19 CASSILALADTQYF TGTGCCAGTAGTATCTTGGCTCTGGCAGATACGCAGTATTTT
TRBJ1-6 once NA TRBV30 CAWSVRYSSNSPLHF TGTGCCTGGAGTGTACGGTACAGTTCGAATTCACCCCTCCACTTT
TRBJ2-3 NA TRBD1 TRBV30 CAGDRGADTQYF TGTGCAGGGGACAGGGGTGCAGATACGCAGTATTTT
TRBJ1-2 many NA TRBV14 CASSQGPGLNYGYTF TGTGCCAGCAGCCAAGGCCCAGGGCTGAACTATGGCTACACCTTC
TRBJ2-3 NA NA TRBV3-1/TRBV3-2 CASSQERGTDTQYF TGTGCCAGCAGCCAAGAGCGAGGCACAGATACGCAGTATTTT
TRBJ1-3 NA NA TRBV3-1/TRBV3-2 CASSQASTGSGNTIYF TGTGCCAGCAGCCAAGCCTCGACAGGATCTGGAAACACCATATATTTT
TRBJ2-5 once TRBD2 TRBV28 CASSPPGLAWETQYF TGTGCCAGCAGTCCCCCAGGACTAGCGTGGGAGACCCAGTACTTC
TRBJ2-3 NA TRBD1 TRBV18 CASSSRRDRVSDTQYF TGTGCCAGCTCATCCAGGCGGGACAGGGTATCAGATACGCAGTATTTT
TRBJ1-1 NA TRBD1 TRBV7-8 CASSLRDSPSTEAFF TGTGCCAGCAGCCTCCGGGACAGTCCATCGACTGAAGCTTTCTTT
TRBJ2-7 NA NA TRBV19 CASSIAHSYEQYF TGTGCCAGTAGTATAGCCCACTCCTACGAGCAGTACTTC
TRBJ2-7 once NA TRBV28 CASSQYEQYF TGTGCCAGCAGTCAATACGAGCAGTACTTC
TRBJ1-3 once NA TRBV5-1 CASTGQGGNTIYF TGCGCCAGCACGGGACAAGGGGGAAACACCATATATTTT
TRBJ1-1 NA NA TRBV7-9 CASSLAFVNTEAFF TGTGCCAGCAGCTTAGCGTTCGTGAACACTGAAGCTTTCTTT
TRBJ1-3 once NA TRBV5-1 CASRQTGLAGNTIYF TGCGCCAGCAGACAAACAGGCCTCGCTGGAAACACCATATATTTT
TRBJ1-6 NA TRBD1 TRBV28 CASSFPGQGSNSPLHF TGTGCCAGCAGTTTCCCGGGACAGGGAAGTAATTCACCCCTCCACTTT
TRBJ2-7 NA TRBD1 TRBV5-1 CASRNDRGWDEQYF TGCGCCAGCAGGAACGACAGGGGTTGGGACGAGCAGTACTTC
TRBJ2-3 NA NA TRBV6-1 CASSERRDTQYF TGTGCCAGCAGTGAAAGGAGGGATACGCAGTATTTT
TRBJ1-4 NA NA TRBV6-5 CASRRTYNEKLFF TGTGCCAGCAGAAGAACATATAATGAAAAACTGTTTTTT
TRBJ1-1 NA NA TRBV5-6 CASSLGLKGEAFF TGTGCCAGCAGCTTGGGTCTAAAGGGGGAAGCTTTCTTT
TRBJ1-1 NA TRBD1 TRBV5-5 CASSLQGVLNTEAFF TGTGCCAGCAGCTTGCAGGGGGTCTTGAACACTGAAGCTTTCTTT
TRBJ2-3 NA NA TRBV28 CASSLVGAIADTQYF TGTGCCAGCAGTTTGGTAGGGGCTATAGCAGATACGCAGTATTTT
TRBJ2-7 NA NA TRBV3-1/TRBV3-2 CASSQEGQRRSSYEQYF TGTGCCAGCAGCCAAGAAGGACAGCGGCGGAGCTCCTACGAGCAGTACTTC
TRBJ2-7 NA NA TRBV28 CASSLRGEQYF TGTGCCAGCAGCCTAAGGGGCGAGCAGTACTTC
TRBJ2-2 NA TRBD1 TRBV24-1 CATSDPQTGYTGELFF TGTGCCACCAGTGACCCCCAGACAGGGTACACCGGGGAGCTGTTTTTT
TRBJ1-3 NA TRBD1 TRBV7-2 CASSPGTGVSGNTIYF TGTGCCAGCAGCCCGGGGACAGGGGTATCGGGAAACACCATATATTTT
TRBJ2-7 NA NA TRBV7-9 CASSPGQTYEQYF TGTGCCAGCAGCCCCGGACAGACCTACGAGCAGTACTTC
TRBJ1-5 NA TRBD1 TRBV24-1 CATSATGTVDNQPQHF TGTGCCACCAGTGCTACTGGGACAGTAGACAATCAGCCCCAGCATTTT